These 6 T cell receptor beta chains share one sample of origin, sequenced in a study of a mutant IDH1 vaccine in newly diagnosed glioma. TCRdb's table, derived via immunoSEQ multiplex PCR, lists solely in-frame clones and lacks some. The sample lists around 130,000 clones, roughly 75% occurring once. These receptors are not linked to any known antigen. Regarding time point: week 11, during vaccination. The content of each vaccine dose was 300 ug of mutant IDH1 20-mer peptide, and topical imiquimod accompanied it. Sequencing used PBMCs, obtained from a glioma patient whose treatment included an IDH1 peptide vaccine. These receptors were collected from a man in his forties or fifties with glioma.

In DNA form, the CDR3 reads TGTGCCAGCAGCTTAGCCAGGGAGGGTAGGGAGCAGTTCTTC. It is translated as CASSLAREGREQFF. This rearrangement joins TRBV7-9 to TRBJ2-1, with 7 bases lining up with TRBD2. Germline CDR1 is SEHNR and CDR2 is FQNEAQ (reference sequence). The trim removed 0 bases at V and 10 bases at J, leaving 6 bases unmatched. The CDR3 contains 14 residues.

The V call is TRBV11-2, the J call TRBJ2-7, with 9 bases that match TRBD2. The V and J ends lost 4 bases and 0 bases, in that order; junction bases with no gene match: 7. The length of the CDR3 is 16 residues. Germline V gene sequence: CDR1 SGHAT, CDR2 FQNNGV. DNA of the CDR3: TGTGCCAGCAGCTCCTCTGGACTAGCGCACTCCTACGAGCAGTACTTC. Residues: CASSSSGLAHSYEQYF.

The chain is built from TRBV9 and TRBJ2-7; D remains ambiguous. The CDR3 contains 16 residues. Germline V lookup: CDR1 SGDLS, CDR2 YYNGEE. Trimming shortened V by 0 bases and J by 3 bases, and 16 bases separated the two germline ends. CDR3 residues: CASSVGTGSLGYEQYF. Written as DNA, the CDR3 is TGTGCCAGCAGCGTAGGCACCGGCTCGTTGGGCTACGAGCAGTACTTC.

The chain combines TRBV6-6 with TRBJ1-5; a possible D gene is TRBD1 (5 bases). The CDR3 has 15 amino acids. Germline CDR1 reads MNHNY; CDR2 reads SVGAGI (reference sequence). V was cut by 6 bases and J by 2 bases, with 14 bases left in between. The CDR3 loop is CASSRQSQGNQPQHF. The CDR3 bases are TGTGCCAGCAGCCGACAGAGTCAGGGCAATCAGCCCCAGCATTTT.

This clone was picked up a small number of times. The rearrangement links TRBV4-3 to TRBJ1-1; D may be TRBD1 (6 bases). The CDR3 is made up of 14 amino acids. Trimming pared 3 bases from V and 6 bases from J, leaving 14 bases between. The germline V gene encodes CDR1 LGHNA and CDR2 YSLEER. CDR3 protein: CASSHAGGRSEAFF. CDR3 in DNA: TGCGCCAGCAGCCACGCGGGGGGCCGTTCTGAAGCTTTCTTT.

The chain couples TRBV5-6 to TRBJ2-3; D call uncertain. The length of the CDR3 is 15 residues. V gave up 2 bases and J gave up 1 base, with 11 bases separating them. Germline V gene lookup returns CDR1 SGHDT and CDR2 YYEEEE. In nucleotides, the CDR3 is TGTGCCAGCAGCTTAAACAGAGGCGGCACAGATACGCAGTATTTT. Encoded protein: CASSLNRGGTDTQYF.